The rows below give T cell receptor beta chains drawn from one sample of a study of shared clonotypes between healthy human individuals. Generated by immunoSEQ multiplex PCR, the TCRdb table keeps only in-frame clones and is missing some. The data contain 2 million to 3 million clones, 93% of them seen just once; the ten biggest clones take up around 0.4%. The source material was naive CD4+ T cells from PBMCs. The receptors derive from a man between 18 and 35 years old in good health. Some clones in this sample may be carry-over from other donors' samples. Both conserved end residues are part of each CDR3. The D gene is left open where the match is weak. Clone size is shown for a subset of rows, as once, few, many or a class of expanded clone.

J gene: TRBJ2-7
D gene: .
V gene: TRBV6-6
clone size: few
CDR3 protein: CASSSVYEQYF
CDR3 DNA: TGTGCCAGCAGTTCGGTATACGAGCAGTACTTC

J gene: TRBJ2-3
D gene: TRBD2
V gene: TRBV28
clone size: .
CDR3 protein: CASSSPGLAVTDTQYF
CDR3 DNA: TGTGCCAGCAGTTCGCCGGGACTAGCGGTCACAGATACGCAGTATTTT

J gene: TRBJ1-5
D gene: TRBD1
V gene: TRBV5-1
clone size: once
CDR3 protein: CASRWMAGDSHQPQHF
CDR3 DNA: TGCGCCAGCAGGTGGATGGCGGGGGACAGTCATCAGCCCCAGCATTTT

J gene: TRBJ2-4
D gene: .
V gene: TRBV5-1
clone size: .
CDR3 protein: CASREAPGGNIQYF
CDR3 DNA: TGCGCCAGCCGGGAGGCCCCAGGGGGAAACATTCAGTACTTC

J gene: TRBJ2-1
D gene: .
V gene: TRBV5-4
clone size: .
CDR3 protein: CASSTPPGTQKNSYNEQFF
CDR3 DNA: TGTGCCAGCAGCACACCCCCCGGGACTCAAAAAAACTCCTACAATGAGCAGTTCTTC

J gene: TRBJ1-1
D gene: .
V gene: TRBV7-9
clone size: .
CDR3 protein: CASSLEVVRTEAFF
CDR3 DNA: TGTGCCAGCAGCTTAGAGGTGGTCCGTACTGAAGCTTTCTTT

J gene: TRBJ1-2
D gene: TRBD1
V gene: TRBV18
clone size: .
CDR3 protein: CASSPPGQGGGYTF
CDR3 DNA: TGTGCCAGCTCACCACCCGGACAGGGGGGCGGCTACACCTTC

J gene: TRBJ1-4
D gene: .
V gene: TRBV6-6
clone size: .
CDR3 protein: CASSYRREPNEKLFF
CDR3 DNA: TGTGCCAGCAGTTACAGGCGGGAGCCGAATGAAAAACTGTTTTTT

J gene: TRBJ1-1
D gene: .
V gene: TRBV6-6
clone size: .
CDR3 protein: CASSYYLSTEAFF
CDR3 DNA: TGTGCCAGCAGTTACTACTTGAGCACTGAAGCTTTCTTT

J gene: TRBJ1-5
D gene: .
V gene: TRBV12-2
clone size: .
CDR3 protein: CASRFSPGFGGNQPQHF
CDR3 DNA: TGTGCAAGTCGCTTCTCTCCAGGGTTTGGGGGCAATCAGCCCCAGCATTTT

J gene: TRBJ1-6
D gene: TRBD1
V gene: TRBV19
clone size: .
CDR3 protein: CASSGQGLVSPLHF
CDR3 DNA: TGTGCCAGTAGTGGACAGGGGTTGGTTTCACCCCTCCACTTT

J gene: TRBJ2-7
D gene: .
V gene: TRBV18
clone size: .
CDR3 protein: CASSPPDLYEQYF
CDR3 DNA: TGTGCCAGCTCACCACCCGATCTATACGAGCAGTACTTC

J gene: TRBJ2-1
D gene: .
V gene: TRBV7-3
clone size: .
CDR3 protein: CASSREGLGDEQFF
CDR3 DNA: TGTGCCAGCAGCCGCGAGGGGTTAGGGGATGAGCAGTTCTTC

J gene: TRBJ1-4
D gene: .
V gene: TRBV5-6
clone size: .
CDR3 protein: CASSRAADSNEKLFF
CDR3 DNA: TGTGCCAGCAGCCGGGCGGCGGACAGCAATGAAAAACTGTTTTTT

J gene: TRBJ2-5
D gene: .
V gene: TRBV30
clone size: .
CDR3 protein: CAWNMGGAETQYF
CDR3 DNA: TGTGCCTGGAACATGGGGGGCGCGGAGACCCAGTACTTC

J gene: TRBJ1-2
D gene: .
V gene: TRBV7-3
clone size: .
CDR3 protein: CASSQAHGGYGYTF
CDR3 DNA: TGTGCCAGCAGCCAGGCGCACGGGGGCTATGGCTACACCTTC

J gene: TRBJ2-2
D gene: .
V gene: TRBV7-3
clone size: .
CDR3 protein: CASSYGQGNTGELFF
CDR3 DNA: TGTGCCAGCAGCTACGGGCAGGGAAACACCGGGGAGCTGTTTTTT

J gene: TRBJ2-1
D gene: .
V gene: TRBV28
clone size: .
CDR3 protein: CASSFTGEVNEQFF
CDR3 DNA: TGTGCCAGCAGTTTCACGGGAGAGGTCAATGAGCAGTTCTTC

J gene: TRBJ1-3
D gene: .
V gene: TRBV7-9
clone size: .
CDR3 protein: CASSLIAAGNTIYF
CDR3 DNA: TGTGCCAGCAGCTTAATAGCGGCTGGAAACACCATATATTTT

J gene: TRBJ2-7
D gene: .
V gene: TRBV6-5
clone size: .
CDR3 protein: CASSPPGSYEQYF
CDR3 DNA: TGTGCCAGCAGTCCTCCTGGGTCCTACGAGCAGTACTTC

J gene: TRBJ1-5
D gene: TRBD1
V gene: TRBV7-8
clone size: .
CDR3 protein: CASSAIGTEDQPQHF
CDR3 DNA: TGTGCCAGCAGCGCTATCGGGACAGAGGATCAGCCCCAGCATTTT

J gene: TRBJ2-2
D gene: .
V gene: TRBV11-2
clone size: .
CDR3 protein: CASSLFRGPGELFF
CDR3 DNA: TGTGCCAGCAGCTTGTTTCGGGGTCCCGGGGAGCTGTTTTTT

J gene: TRBJ1-4
D gene: .
V gene: TRBV15
clone size: .
CDR3 protein: CATSAEGAGEKLFF
CDR3 DNA: TGTGCCACCAGCGCCGAGGGAGCGGGGGAAAAACTGTTTTTT

J gene: TRBJ2-5
D gene: TRBD2
V gene: TRBV5-1
clone size: .
CDR3 protein: CASSRGTSGETQYF
CDR3 DNA: TGCGCCAGCAGCCGAGGGACTAGTGGGGAGACCCAGTACTTC

J gene: TRBJ2-7
D gene: .
V gene: TRBV30
clone size: .
CDR3 protein: CAWSDASEQYF
CDR3 DNA: TGTGCCTGGAGTGATGCGTCGGAGCAGTACTTC

J gene: TRBJ2-1
D gene: .
V gene: TRBV5-1
clone size: .
CDR3 protein: CASSLDGNAYNEQFF
CDR3 DNA: TGCGCCAGCAGCTTGGACGGGAACGCCTACAATGAGCAGTTCTTC

J gene: TRBJ2-1
D gene: TRBD2
V gene: TRBV7-2
clone size: .
CDR3 protein: CASSLAGLFLNEQFF
CDR3 DNA: TGTGCCAGCAGCTTAGCGGGACTATTCCTCAATGAGCAGTTCTTC

J gene: TRBJ1-2
D gene: .
V gene: TRBV29-1
clone size: .
CDR3 protein: CSVARIPDGAYGYTF
CDR3 DNA: TGCAGCGTTGCCCGAATACCGGACGGAGCCTATGGCTACACCTTC

J gene: TRBJ2-1
D gene: .
V gene: TRBV5-6
clone size: .
CDR3 protein: CASSFGLQANEQFF
CDR3 DNA: TGTGCCAGCAGTTTTGGACTGCAGGCGAATGAGCAGTTCTTC

J gene: TRBJ2-3
D gene: .
V gene: TRBV11-2
clone size: .
CDR3 protein: CASSLSIYADTQYF
CDR3 DNA: TGTGCCAGCAGCCTTAGTATTTACGCAGATACGCAGTATTTT

J gene: TRBJ2-2
D gene: .
V gene: TRBV7-8
clone size: .
CDR3 protein: CASSPWSGKGTGELFF
CDR3 DNA: TGTGCCAGCAGCCCCTGGTCCGGGAAGGGGACCGGGGAGCTGTTTTTT